This T cell receptor (beta chain) was profiled in a study of cytomegalovirus exposure and HLA in healthy donors. Concerning this clone itself: In the same sample, other DNA sequences code for this CDR3.

PCR used 60 Vbeta primers and 13 Jbeta primers. Generated by immunoSEQ multiplex PCR, the TCRdb table keeps only in-frame clones and is missing some. The sample lists fewer than 200,000 clones; roughly 85% were seen once. CDR1 SGDLS and CDR2 YYNGEE come from the germline V gene. V trimming: 3 bases; J trimming: 5 bases; junction bases outside the gene matches: 5. The CDR3 extends over 14 amino acids. This receptor was identified in a man between 18 and 35 years old in good health and CMV-seropositive. The sequenced material came from PBMCs. The rearrangement joins TRBV9 to TRBJ1-2, with TRBD1 matching over 9 bases. The CDR3 protein is CASSAGQGNYGYTF. The CDR3 DNA is TGTGCCAGCAGCGCCGGACAGGGGAATTATGGCTACACCTTC.